This T cell receptor beta chain was obtained from a study of CXCR3-negative and CXCR3-positive naive CD8 T cells. About this clonotype itself: What it recognizes is unknown.

Findings and caveats of the study: More hydrophobic TRB CDR3s occurred in CXCR3-positive than in CXCR3-negative naive cells. Diversity proved comparably high across both naive subsets and much lower in memory CD8+ cells.

UMI-tagged TRB cDNA libraries were built via 5' RACE. One entry per CDR3 protein, without DNA, is what TCRdb gives after re-calling the 5' RACE reads. The sample spans 6,200 or so distinct CDR3 sequences; the ten largest clones claim 1.7%. Germline values: CDR1 SEHNR, CDR2 FQNEAQ (reference sequence). This CDR3 has 13 amino acids. The sequence was collected from a human donor in good health. Some clones in this sample may be carry-over from other donors' samples. The chain carries TRBV7-9 and TRBJ1-2; TCRdb names TRBD1, which stays unverified in the absence of DNA. What was sequenced was naive CXCR3+ CD8+ T cells from blood. Sample subset: CD45RO-CCR7+CD27+CD95- naive CD8+ T cells expressing CXCR3 (TNR3+). The CDR3 sequence is CASSYYRGDGYTF.